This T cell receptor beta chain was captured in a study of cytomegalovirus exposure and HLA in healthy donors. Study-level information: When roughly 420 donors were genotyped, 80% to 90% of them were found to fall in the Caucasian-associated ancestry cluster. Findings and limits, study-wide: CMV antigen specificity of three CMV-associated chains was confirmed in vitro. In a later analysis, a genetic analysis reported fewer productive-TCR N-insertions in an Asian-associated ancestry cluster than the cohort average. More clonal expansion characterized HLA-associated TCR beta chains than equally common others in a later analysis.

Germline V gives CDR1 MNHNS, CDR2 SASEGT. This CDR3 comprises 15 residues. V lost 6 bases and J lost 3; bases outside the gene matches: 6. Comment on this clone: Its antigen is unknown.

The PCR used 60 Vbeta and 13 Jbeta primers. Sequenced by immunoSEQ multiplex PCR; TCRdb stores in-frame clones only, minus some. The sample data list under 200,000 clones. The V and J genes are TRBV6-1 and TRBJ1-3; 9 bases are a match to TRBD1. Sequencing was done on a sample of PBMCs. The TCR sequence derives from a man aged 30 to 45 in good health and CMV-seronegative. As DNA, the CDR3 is TGTGCCAGCAGACCGGACAGGGGAAGTGGAAACACCATATATTTT. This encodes CASRPDRGSGNTIYF.